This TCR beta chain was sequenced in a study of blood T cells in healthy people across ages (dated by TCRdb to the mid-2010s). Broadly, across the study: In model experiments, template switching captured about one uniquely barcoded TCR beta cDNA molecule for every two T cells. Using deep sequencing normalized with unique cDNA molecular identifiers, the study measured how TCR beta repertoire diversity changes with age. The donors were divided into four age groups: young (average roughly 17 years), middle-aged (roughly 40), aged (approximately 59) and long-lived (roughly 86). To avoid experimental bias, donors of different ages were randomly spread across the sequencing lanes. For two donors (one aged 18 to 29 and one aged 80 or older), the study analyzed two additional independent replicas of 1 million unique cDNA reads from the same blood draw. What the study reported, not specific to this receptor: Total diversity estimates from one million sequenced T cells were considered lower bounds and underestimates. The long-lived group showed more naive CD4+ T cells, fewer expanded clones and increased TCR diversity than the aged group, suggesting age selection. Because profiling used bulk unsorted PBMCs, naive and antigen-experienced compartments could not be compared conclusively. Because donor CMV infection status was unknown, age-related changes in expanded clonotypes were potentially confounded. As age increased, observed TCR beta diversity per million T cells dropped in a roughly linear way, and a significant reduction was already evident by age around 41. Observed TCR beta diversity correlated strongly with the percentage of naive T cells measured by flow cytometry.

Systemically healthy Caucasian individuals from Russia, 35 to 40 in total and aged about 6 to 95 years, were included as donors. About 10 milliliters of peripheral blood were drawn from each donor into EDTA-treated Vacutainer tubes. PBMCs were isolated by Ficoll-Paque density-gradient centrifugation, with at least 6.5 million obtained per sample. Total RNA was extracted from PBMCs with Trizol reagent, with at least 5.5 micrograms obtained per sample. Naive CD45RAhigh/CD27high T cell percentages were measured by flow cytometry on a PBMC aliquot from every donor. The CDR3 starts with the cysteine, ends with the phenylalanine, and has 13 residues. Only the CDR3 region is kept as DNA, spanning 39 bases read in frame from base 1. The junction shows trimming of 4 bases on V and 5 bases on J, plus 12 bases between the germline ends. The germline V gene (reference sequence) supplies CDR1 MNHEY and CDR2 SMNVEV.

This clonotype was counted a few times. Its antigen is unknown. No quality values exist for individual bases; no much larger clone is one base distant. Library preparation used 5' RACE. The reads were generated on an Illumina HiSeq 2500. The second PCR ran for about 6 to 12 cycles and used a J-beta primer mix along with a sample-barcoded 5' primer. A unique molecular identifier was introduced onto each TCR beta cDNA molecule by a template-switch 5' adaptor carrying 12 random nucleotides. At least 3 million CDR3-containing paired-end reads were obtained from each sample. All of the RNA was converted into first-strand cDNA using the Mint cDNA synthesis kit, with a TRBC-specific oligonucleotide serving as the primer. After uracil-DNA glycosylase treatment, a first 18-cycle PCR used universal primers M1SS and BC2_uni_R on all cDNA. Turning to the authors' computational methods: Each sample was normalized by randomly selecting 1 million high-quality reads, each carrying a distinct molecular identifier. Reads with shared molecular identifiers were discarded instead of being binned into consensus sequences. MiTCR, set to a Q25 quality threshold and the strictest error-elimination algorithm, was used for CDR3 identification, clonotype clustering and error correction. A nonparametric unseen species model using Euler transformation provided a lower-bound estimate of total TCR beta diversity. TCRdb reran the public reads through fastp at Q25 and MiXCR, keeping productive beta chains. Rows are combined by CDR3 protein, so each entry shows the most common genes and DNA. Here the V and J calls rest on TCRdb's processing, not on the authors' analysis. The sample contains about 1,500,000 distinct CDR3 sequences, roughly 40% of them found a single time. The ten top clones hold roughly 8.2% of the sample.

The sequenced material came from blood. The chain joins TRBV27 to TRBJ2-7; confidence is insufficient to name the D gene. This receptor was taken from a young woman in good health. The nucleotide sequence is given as TGTGCCAGCAGTTACGTCGCAGGCGACGAGCAGTACTTC. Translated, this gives CASSYVAGDEQYF.